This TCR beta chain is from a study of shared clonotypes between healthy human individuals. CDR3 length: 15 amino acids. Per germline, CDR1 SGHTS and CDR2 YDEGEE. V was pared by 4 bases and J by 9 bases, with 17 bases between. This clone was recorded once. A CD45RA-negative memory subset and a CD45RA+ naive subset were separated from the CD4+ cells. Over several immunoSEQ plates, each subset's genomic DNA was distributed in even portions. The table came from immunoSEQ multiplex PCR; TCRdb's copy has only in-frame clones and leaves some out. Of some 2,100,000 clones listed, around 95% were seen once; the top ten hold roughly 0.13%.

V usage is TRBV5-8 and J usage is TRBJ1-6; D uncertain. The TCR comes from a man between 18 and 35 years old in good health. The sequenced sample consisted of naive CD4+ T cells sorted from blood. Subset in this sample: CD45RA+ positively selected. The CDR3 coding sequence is TGTGCCAGCAGCCGGCCGCGGGTGCTCGGTTCACCCCTCCACTTT. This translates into CASSRPRVLGSPLHF. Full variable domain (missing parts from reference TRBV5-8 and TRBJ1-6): EAGVTQSPTHLIKTRGQQATLRCSPISGHTSVYWYQQALGLGLQFLLWYDEGEERNRGNFPPRFSGRQFPNYSSELNVNALELEDSALYLCASSRPRVLGSPLHFGNGTRLTVT.